A selection of T cell receptor beta chains follows, all from one sample in a study of T-cell memory formation after mild COVID-19. TCRdb processed the 5' RACE reads anew with MiXCR; each CDR3 protein has one entry. The data show 85,000 to 130,000 distinct CDR3 sequences, approximately 15% seen once. Specimen: PBMCs or a T cell subset sorted from them (not recorded which). All receptors derive from an adult woman who had mild COVID-19 (a few samples of this study predate the infection). Cell type and time point are not known. The CDR3 runs from the conserved cysteine through the conserved F or W. D genes are given only for firm matches. Expanded clones get a size class; other rows say once, few or many, or leave the size out.

V gene,J gene,D gene,clone size,CDR3 protein,CDR3 DNA
TRBV29-1,TRBJ2-1,TRBD1,few,CSVVRQGASYNEQFF,TGCAGCGTTGTGAGACAGGGCGCCTCCTACAATGAGCAGTTCTTC
TRBV3-1,TRBJ1-4,TRBD1,-,CASSQGGQGWFPGKLFF,TGTGCCAGCAGCCAAGGGGGACAGGGATGGTTCCCGGGAAAACTGTTTTTT
TRBV19,TRBJ2-1,-,-,CASSPTASSYNEQFF,TGTGCCAGTAGTCCGACGGCTAGCTCCTACAATGAGCAGTTCTTC
TRBV7-9,TRBJ2-3,-,-,CASSPNVGGGILTDTQYF,TGTGCCAGCAGCCCAAACGTGGGAGGCGGGATACTCACAGATACGCAGTATTTT
TRBV7-3,TRBJ2-7,TRBD2,few,CASSLEGGSSYEQYF,TGTGCCAGCAGCTTAGAGGGCGGGAGCTCCTACGAGCAGTACTTC
TRBV4-2,TRBJ2-7,-,few,CASSQGGRYEQYF,TGTGCCAGCAGCCAGGGGGGAAGGTACGAGCAGTACTTC
TRBV27,TRBJ2-1,TRBD1,-,CASGLQGAYNEQFF,TGTGCCAGCGGGCTACAGGGGGCCTACAATGAGCAGTTCTTC
TRBV15,TRBJ2-7,-,few,CATAQQGKAVEQYF,TGTGCCACCGCACAACAGGGAAAGGCGGTCGAGCAGTACTTC
TRBV12-3/TRBV12-4,TRBJ1-5,TRBD1,few,CASTQGGQPQHF,TGTGCCAGCACCCAGGGGGGTCAGCCCCAGCATTTT
TRBV2,TRBJ1-5,-,-,CASSEKAWGSQPQHF,TGTGCCAGCAGTGAAAAAGCGTGGGGGAGTCAGCCCCAGCATTTT
TRBV11-2,TRBJ2-4,-,-,CASSGSGLSSHF,TGTGCCAGCAGCGGGTCGGGACTCAGTTCGCACTTC
TRBV2,TRBJ2-1,-,-,CASSVGRGKADEQFF,TGTGCCAGCAGTGTTGGCCGCGGGAAGGCGGATGAGCAGTTCTTC
TRBV7-9,TRBJ2-1,TRBD2,few,CASSSLAGVGNEQFF,TGTGCCAGCAGCTCTCTAGCGGGAGTCGGCAATGAGCAGTTCTTC
TRBV7-9,TRBJ2-7,-,-,CASSWGSEQYF,TGTGCCAGCAGCTGGGGGTCCGAGCAGTACTTC
TRBV6-6,TRBJ2-2,-,-,CASSYQRHTGELFF,TGTGCCAGCAGTTACCAGAGACACACCGGGGAGCTGTTTTTT
TRBV12-3/TRBV12-4,TRBJ2-7,-,-,CASSARAGVNEQYF,TGTGCCAGCTCGGCGCGGGCAGGGGTCAACGAGCAGTACTTC
TRBV5-5,TRBJ2-7,-,-,CASSFSVGLEQYF,TGTGCCAGCAGTTTCTCGGTCGGACTCGAGCAGTACTTC
TRBV30,TRBJ2-7,-,-,CAWNWGGSYEQYF,TGTGCCTGGAACTGGGGTGGCTCCTACGAGCAGTACTTC
TRBV11-2,TRBJ2-3,-,few,CASSLLSDTQYF,TGTGCCAGCAGCTTACTGTCGGATACGCAGTATTTT
TRBV13,TRBJ1-1,-,-,CASSFQVNTEAFF,TGTGCCAGCAGCTTTCAGGTCAACACTGAAGCTTTCTTT
TRBV7-3,TRBJ1-1,TRBD1,few,CASSLSRQGPNTEAFF,TGTGCCAGCAGCTTAAGCCGACAGGGACCGAACACTGAAGCTTTCTTT
TRBV5-6,TRBJ1-5,-,few,CASSSGGGQPQHF,TGTGCCAGCAGCTCCGGGGGCGGGCAGCCCCAGCATTTT
TRBV29-1,TRBJ2-7,-,-,CSVWAPDRPYEQYF,TGCAGCGTTTGGGCCCCTGACAGACCCTACGAGCAGTACTTC
TRBV4-1,TRBJ1-5,TRBD1,-,CASSQGQGFDQPQHF,TGCGCCAGCAGCCAGGGACAGGGGTTTGATCAGCCCCAGCATTTT
TRBV27,TRBJ2-5,TRBD2,-,CASLSGGLARGETQYF,TGTGCCAGCCTCTCAGGGGGACTAGCCAGAGGGGAGACCCAGTACTTC
TRBV9,TRBJ2-7,-,-,CASSPRDLPLYEQYF,TGTGCCAGCAGCCCCCGGGACTTGCCACTCTACGAGCAGTACTTC
TRBV20-1,TRBJ1-6,TRBD1,many,CSARVTGDNSPLHF,TGCAGTGCTAGAGTGACAGGGGATAATTCACCCCTCCACTTT
TRBV27,TRBJ1-2,TRBD1,-,CASSPRPGGMVYGYTF,TGTGCCAGCAGTCCCCGTCCAGGGGGCATGGTCTATGGCTACACCTTC
TRBV6-5,TRBJ2-1,-,few,CASSRSGPEQFF,TGTGCCAGCAGCCGTAGCGGACCCGAGCAGTTCTTC
TRBV5-1,TRBJ2-7,TRBD1,many,CASSLGKTGSDEQYF,TGCGCCAGCAGCTTGGGCAAGACAGGGTCCGACGAGCAGTACTTC
TRBV7-8,TRBJ1-2,TRBD1,-,CASSLARQGPSYGYTF,TGTGCCAGCAGCTTAGCGCGACAGGGGCCCTCATATGGCTACACCTTC
TRBV7-2,TRBJ1-2,-,-,CASSIQGDYGYTF,TGTGCCAGCAGCATACAGGGTGACTATGGCTACACCTTC
TRBV6-2/TRBV6-3,TRBJ2-7,-,few,CASSYKAAGTGAAFYEQYF,TGTGCCAGCAGTTACAAAGCGGCCGGGACGGGAGCAGCGTTCTACGAGCAGTACTTC
TRBV29-1,TRBJ2-1,-,-,CSDLTDTYNEQFF,TGCAGCGACCTGACAGATACCTACAATGAGCAGTTCTTC
TRBV29-1,TRBJ2-7,-,few,CSVLVQRRSYEQYF,TGCAGCGTTCTAGTCCAGCGGAGGAGTTACGAGCAGTACTTC
TRBV6-5,TRBJ2-7,-,few,CASSYSEGYEQYF,TGTGCCAGCAGTTACTCAGAGGGCTACGAGCAGTACTTC
TRBV19,TRBJ1-5,-,few,CASSIGGQPQHF,TGTGCCAGTAGTATAGGGGGACAGCCCCAGCATTTT
TRBV7-7,TRBJ2-1,TRBD1,few,CASSLGRQGASYNEQFF,TGTGCTAGCAGCTTAGGCAGACAGGGGGCGAGCTACAATGAGCAGTTCTTC
TRBV6-2/TRBV6-3,TRBJ1-2,-,few,CASSVGTNYGYTF,TGTGCCAGCAGTGTGGGGACTAACTATGGCTACACCTTC
TRBV7-6,TRBJ2-1,-,-,CASSLGPPLSYNEQFF,TGTGCCAGCAGCTTAGGCCCACCCCTCTCCTACAATGAGCAGTTCTTC
TRBV7-6,TRBJ2-2,TRBD1,-,CASSLALDRENTGELFF,TGTGCCAGCAGCTTAGCCCTGGACAGGGAAAACACCGGGGAGCTGTTTTTT
TRBV29-1,TRBJ2-2,TRBD2,few,CSAWGASGRRIGELFF,TGCAGCGCCTGGGGGGCTAGCGGGAGACGTATCGGGGAGCTGTTTTTT